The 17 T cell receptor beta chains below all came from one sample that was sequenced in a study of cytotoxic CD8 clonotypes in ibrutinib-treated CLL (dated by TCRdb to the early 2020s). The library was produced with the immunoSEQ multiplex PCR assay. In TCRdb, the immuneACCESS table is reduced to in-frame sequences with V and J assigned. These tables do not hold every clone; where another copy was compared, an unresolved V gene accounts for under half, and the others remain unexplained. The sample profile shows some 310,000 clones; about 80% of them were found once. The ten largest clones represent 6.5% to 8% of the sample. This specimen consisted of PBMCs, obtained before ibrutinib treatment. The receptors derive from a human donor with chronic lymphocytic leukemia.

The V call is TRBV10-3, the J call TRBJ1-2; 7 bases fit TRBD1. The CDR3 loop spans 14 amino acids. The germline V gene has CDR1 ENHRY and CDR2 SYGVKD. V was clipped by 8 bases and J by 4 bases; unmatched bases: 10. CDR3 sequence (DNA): TGTGCCATCCTAGAGGGGGCGGGCCCCTATGGCTACACCTTC. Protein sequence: CAILEGAGPYGYTF.

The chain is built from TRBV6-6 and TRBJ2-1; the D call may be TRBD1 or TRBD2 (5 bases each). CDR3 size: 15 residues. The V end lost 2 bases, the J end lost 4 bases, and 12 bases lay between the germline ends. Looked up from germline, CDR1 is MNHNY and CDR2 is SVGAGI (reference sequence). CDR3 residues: CASSYREWGYNEQFF. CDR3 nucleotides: TGTGCCAGCAGTTACCGTGAGTGGGGGTACAATGAGCAGTTCTTC.

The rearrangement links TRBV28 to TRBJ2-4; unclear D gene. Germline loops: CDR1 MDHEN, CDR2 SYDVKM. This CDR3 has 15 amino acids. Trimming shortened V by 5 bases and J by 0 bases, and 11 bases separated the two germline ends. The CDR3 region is CASSITTIAKNIQYF. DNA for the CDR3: TGTGCCAGCAGTATCACGACAATAGCCAAAAACATTCAGTACTTC.

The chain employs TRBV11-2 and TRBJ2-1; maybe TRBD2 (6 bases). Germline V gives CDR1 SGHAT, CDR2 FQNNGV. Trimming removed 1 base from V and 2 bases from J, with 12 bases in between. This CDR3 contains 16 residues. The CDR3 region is CASSLGFAGPYNEQFF. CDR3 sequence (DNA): TGTGCCAGCAGCTTAGGTTTTGCGGGACCCTACAATGAGCAGTTCTTC.

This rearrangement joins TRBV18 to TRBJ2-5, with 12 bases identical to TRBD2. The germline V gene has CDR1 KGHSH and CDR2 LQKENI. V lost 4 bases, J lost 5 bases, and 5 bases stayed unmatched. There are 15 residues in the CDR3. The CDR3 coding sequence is TGTGCCAGCTCACTTCGGACTAGCGGGATGGAGACCCAGTACTTC. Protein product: CASSLRTSGMETQYF.

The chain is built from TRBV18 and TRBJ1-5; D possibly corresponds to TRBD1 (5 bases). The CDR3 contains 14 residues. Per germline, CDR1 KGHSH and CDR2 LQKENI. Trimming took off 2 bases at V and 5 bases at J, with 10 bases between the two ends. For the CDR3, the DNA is TGTGCCAGCTCACCAGCAGGGTTCGATCAGCCCCAGCATTTT. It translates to CASSPAGFDQPQHF. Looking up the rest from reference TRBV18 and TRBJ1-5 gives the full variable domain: NAGVMQNPRHLVRRRGQEARLRCSPMKGHSHVYWYRQLPEEGLKFMVYLQKENIIDESGMPKERFSAEFPKEGPSILRIQQVVRGDSAAYFCASSPAGFDQPQHFGDGTRLSIL.

The CDR3 spells CASSQVLGEGQYF. The CDR3 DNA sequence: TGCGCCAGCAGCCAGGTACTGGGGGAGGGGCAGTATTTT. The chain recombines TRBV4-3 with TRBJ2-3, with TRBD2 matching over 7 bases. V dropped 3 bases and J dropped 11; count of bases not matched to a gene: 8. CDR1 is LGHNA, CDR2 YSLEER, per germline. The CDR3 runs 13 residues.

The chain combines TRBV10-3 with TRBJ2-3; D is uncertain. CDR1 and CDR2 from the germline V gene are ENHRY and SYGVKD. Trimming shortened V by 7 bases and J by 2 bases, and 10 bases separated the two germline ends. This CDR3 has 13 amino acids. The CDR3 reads CAIKTPPTDTQYF. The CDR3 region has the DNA TGTGCCATCAAAACCCCACCCACAGATACGCAGTATTTT.

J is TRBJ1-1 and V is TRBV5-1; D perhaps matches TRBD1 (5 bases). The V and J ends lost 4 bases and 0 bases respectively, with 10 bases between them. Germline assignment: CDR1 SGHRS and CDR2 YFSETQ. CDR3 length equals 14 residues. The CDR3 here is CASSVDRLNTEAFF. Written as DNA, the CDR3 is TGCGCCAGCAGCGTAGACAGACTGAACACTGAAGCTTTCTTT.

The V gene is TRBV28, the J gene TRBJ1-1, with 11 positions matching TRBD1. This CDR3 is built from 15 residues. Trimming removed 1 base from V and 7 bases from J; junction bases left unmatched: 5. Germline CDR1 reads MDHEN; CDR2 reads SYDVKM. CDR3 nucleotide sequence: TGTGCCAGCAGTTTATCCGGACAGGGGGCGCGTGAAGCTTTCTTT. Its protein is CASSLSGQGAREAFF.

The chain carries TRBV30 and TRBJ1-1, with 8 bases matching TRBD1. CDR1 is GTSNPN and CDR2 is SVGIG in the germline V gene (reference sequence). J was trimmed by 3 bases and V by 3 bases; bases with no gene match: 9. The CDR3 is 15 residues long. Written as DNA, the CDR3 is TGTGCCTGGAGATCCACAGGGGGGCGGGACACTGAAGCTTTCTTT. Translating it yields CAWRSTGGRDTEAFF. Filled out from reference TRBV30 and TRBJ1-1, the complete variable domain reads SQTIHQWPATLVQPVGSPLSLECTVEGTSNPNLYWYRQAAGRGLQLLFYSVGIGQISSEVPQNLSASRPQDRQFILSSKKLLLSDSGFYLCAWRSTGGRDTEAFFGQGTRLTVV.

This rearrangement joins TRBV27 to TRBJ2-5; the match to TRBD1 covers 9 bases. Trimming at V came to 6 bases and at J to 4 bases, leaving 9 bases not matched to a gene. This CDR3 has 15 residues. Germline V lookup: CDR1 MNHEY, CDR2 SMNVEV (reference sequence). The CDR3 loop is CASRTRDRVGETQYF. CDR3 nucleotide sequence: TGTGCCAGCAGAACTAGGGACAGGGTGGGAGAGACCCAGTACTTC.

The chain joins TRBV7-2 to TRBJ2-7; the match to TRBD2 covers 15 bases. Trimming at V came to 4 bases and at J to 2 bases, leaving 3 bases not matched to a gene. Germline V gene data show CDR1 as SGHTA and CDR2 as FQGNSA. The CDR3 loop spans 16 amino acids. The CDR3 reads CASSSRTSGRAYEQYF. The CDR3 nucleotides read TGTGCCAGCAGCTCGAGGACTAGCGGGAGGGCCTACGAGCAGTACTTC. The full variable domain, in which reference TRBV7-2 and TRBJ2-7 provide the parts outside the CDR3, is GAGVSQSPSNKVTEKGKDVELRCDPISGHTALYWYRQSLGQGLEFLIYFQGNSAPDKSGLPSDRFSAERTGGSVSTLTIQRTQQEDSAVYLCASSSRTSGRAYEQYFGPGTRLTVT.

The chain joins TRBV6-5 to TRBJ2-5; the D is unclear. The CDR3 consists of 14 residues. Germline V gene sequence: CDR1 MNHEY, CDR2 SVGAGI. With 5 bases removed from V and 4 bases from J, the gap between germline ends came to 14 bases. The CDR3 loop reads CASSLKVFGETQYF. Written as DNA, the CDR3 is TGTGCCAGCAGTCTTAAGGTTTTTGGAGAGACCCAGTACTTC.

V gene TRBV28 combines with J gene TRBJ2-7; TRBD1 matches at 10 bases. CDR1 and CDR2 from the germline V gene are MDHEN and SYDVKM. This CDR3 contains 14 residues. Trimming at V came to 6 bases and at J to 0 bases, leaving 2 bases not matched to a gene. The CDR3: CASSRTGGSYEQYF. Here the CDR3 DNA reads TGTGCCAGCAGCAGGACAGGGGGCTCCTACGAGCAGTACTTC.

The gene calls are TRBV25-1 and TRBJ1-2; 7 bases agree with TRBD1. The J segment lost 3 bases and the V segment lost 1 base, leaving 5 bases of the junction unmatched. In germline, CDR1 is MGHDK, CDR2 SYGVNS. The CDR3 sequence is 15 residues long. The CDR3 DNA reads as TGTGCCAGCAGTGAATTTAAGGGGGCGTACTATGGCTACACCTTC. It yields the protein CASSEFKGAYYGYTF.

The CDR3, as DNA: TGTGCCAGCAGCTTAAGCGGGAGGCGCCCCTACAATGAGCAGTTCTTC. Translated, it gives CASSLSGRRPYNEQFF. This sequence joins TRBV7-7 and TRBJ2-1, with 9 bases aligning to TRBD2. CDR3 length equals 16 residues. Germline values: CDR1 SSHAT, CDR2 FNYEAQ (reference sequence). Trimming at V came to 2 bases and at J to 2 bases, leaving 4 bases not matched to a gene.